The source of this TCR beta chain is a study of control samples from healthy donors and cancer patients (dated by TCRdb to 2018 to 2021). Receptors were amplified or captured by the immunoSEQ multiplex PCR assay. Entries here come from immuneACCESS through TCRdb and include only in-frame sequences with V and J called. Some clones fail to appear in such tables; in the studies checked, an unresolved V gene covers under half of the shortfall, and the cause of the remainder is unknown. The sample table shows about 220,000 clones, and roughly 94% are seen once. Jointly, the top ten make up 1.5% of the sample. The CDR3 measures 14 amino acids from cysteine to phenylalanine. Here the CDR3 DNA is all that survives: 42 bases in frame from base 1. CDR1 SGHNT and CDR2 YYREEE are derived from the germline V gene (reference sequence). V is clipped by 1 base and J by 4 bases, and the sequence between their germline boundaries is 11 bases long.

Remarks on this clone: Its antigen specificity is not known. Base qualities are not recorded, but no much larger clone differs from it by a single base.

This sequence uses TRBV5-4 and TRBJ1-1; confidence is insufficient to name the D gene. The sequenced sample was blood. The TCR comes from a man aged 50 or older in good health. This receptor carries the CDR3 CASSLFAVVTEAFF. In nucleotide form, the sequence is TGTGCCAGCAGCTTGTTTGCAGTGGTCACTGAAGCTTTCTTT.